Listed below are T cell receptor beta chains from one sample, sequenced in a study of cytomegalovirus exposure and HLA in healthy donors. Profiling relied on immunoSEQ multiplex PCR, and the TCRdb table lists in-frame clones only, not all of them. The table lists approximately 110,000 clones, with under 3.5% in the top ten. The material sequenced was PBMCs. These receptors all stem from a man aged 25 to 40 in good health and CMV-seronegative. Each CDR3 is given with its conserved first and last residue. The D gene is left open where the match is weak.

TRBD1	TRBJ2-5	TRBV7-8	CASSPQGGAETQYF	TGTGCCAGCAGCCCACAGGGGGGTGCTGAGACCCAGTACTTC
TRBD2	TRBJ2-1	TRBV5-6	CASSFGRGSYNEQFF	TGTGCCAGCAGCTTCGGGAGGGGCTCCTACAATGAGCAGTTCTTC
.	TRBJ2-7	TRBV7-9	CASNLQGSEQYF	TGTGCCAGCAACCTACAGGGCTCCGAGCAGTACTTC
.	TRBJ2-5	TRBV5-1	CASSDPLDRNQETQYF	TGCGCCAGCAGCGACCCGCTTGACAGAAACCAAGAGACCCAGTACTTC
TRBD1	TRBJ1-2	TRBV18	CASSPPGTGSGYTF	TGTGCCAGCTCACCGCCCGGGACAGGCAGTGGCTACACCTTC
.	TRBJ1-1	TRBV6-6	CASSYEAGSILEAFF	TGTGCCAGCAGTTACGAGGCAGGGTCCATCCTTGAAGCTTTCTTT
TRBD2	TRBJ2-1	TRBV5-1	CASSKGLAGGPDEQFF	TGCGCCAGCAGCAAGGGACTAGCGGGAGGGCCGGATGAGCAGTTCTTC
.	TRBJ2-7	TRBV11-2	CASSFESGQAYEQYF	TGTGCCAGCAGCTTCGAATCGGGACAAGCCTACGAGCAGTACTTC
TRBD1	TRBJ1-4	TRBV30	CAWSVGAGGKEKLFF	TGTGCCTGGAGTGTTGGGGCAGGGGGAAAGGAAAAACTGTTTTTT
.	TRBJ1-2	TRBV6-6	CASSYQDGGDGYTF	TGTGCCAGCAGTTATCAGGACGGAGGAGATGGCTACACCTTC
TRBD2	TRBJ2-1	TRBV5-1	CASSSRPGRVKEEQFF	TGCGCCAGCAGTTCCCGGCCTGGGAGGGTGAAGGAGGAGCAGTTCTTC
TRBD2	TRBJ2-1	TRBV4-1	CASSQGWVAGSRVF	TGCGCCAGCAGCCAAGGGTGGGTAGCGGGATCTAGGGTCTTC
.	TRBJ2-2	TRBV11-2	CASSLDRGTGELFF	TGTGCCAGCAGCTTAGATCGGGGTACCGGGGAGCTGTTTTTT
.	TRBJ1-1	TRBV5-1	CASSQTTDMNTEAFF	TGCGCCAGCAGCCAAACGACAGATATGAACACTGAAGCTTTCTTT